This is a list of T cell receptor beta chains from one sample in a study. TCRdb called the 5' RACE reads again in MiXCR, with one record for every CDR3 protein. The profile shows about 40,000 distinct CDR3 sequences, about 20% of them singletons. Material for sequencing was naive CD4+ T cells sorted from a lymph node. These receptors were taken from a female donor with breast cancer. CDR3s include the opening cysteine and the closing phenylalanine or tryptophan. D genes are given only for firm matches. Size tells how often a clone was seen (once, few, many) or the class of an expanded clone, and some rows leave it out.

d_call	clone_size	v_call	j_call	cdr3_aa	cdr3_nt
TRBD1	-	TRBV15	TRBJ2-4	CATSRGAGGLNIQYF	TGTGCCACCAGCAGAGGTGCAGGGGGTTTGAACATTCAGTACTTC
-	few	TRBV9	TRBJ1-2	CASSALGTSPGYTF	TGTGCCAGCAGCGCCCTGGGAACTTCACCCGGCTACACCTTC
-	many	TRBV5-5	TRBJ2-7	CASSLVGRSYEQYF	TGTGCCAGCAGCTTGGTGGGCAGGTCCTACGAGCAGTACTTC
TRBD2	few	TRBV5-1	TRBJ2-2	CASSLTSGPNTGELFF	TGCGCCAGCAGCTTAACTAGCGGCCCGAACACCGGGGAGCTGTTTTTT
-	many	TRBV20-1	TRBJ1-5	CSASDSNSNQPQHF	TGCAGTGCTAGCGATAGCAATAGCAATCAGCCCCAGCATTTT
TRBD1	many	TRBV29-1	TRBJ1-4	CSPRGGHEKLFF	TGCAGCCCCAGAGGGGGCCATGAAAAACTGTTTTTT
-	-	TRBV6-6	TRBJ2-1	CASTGGSSYNEQFF	TGTGCCAGCACAGGTGGTAGCTCCTACAATGAGCAGTTCTTC
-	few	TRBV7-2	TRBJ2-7	CASTRRDLSYEQYF	TGTGCCAGCACCCGCCGGGACCTGTCCTACGAGCAGTACTTC
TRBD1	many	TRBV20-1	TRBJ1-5	CSARDLSQGTGQPQHF	TGCAGTGCTAGAGATCTTTCACAGGGGACAGGTCAGCCCCAGCATTTT
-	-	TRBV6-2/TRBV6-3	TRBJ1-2	CASSPPGNYGYTF	TGTGCCAGCAGCCCCCCGGGTAACTATGGCTACACCTTC
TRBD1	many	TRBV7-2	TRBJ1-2	CASSRDSLYGYTF	TGTGCCAGCAGCAGGGACAGCCTCTATGGCTACACCTTC
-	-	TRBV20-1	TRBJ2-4	CSGVENIQYF	TGCAGTGGCGTGGAAAACATTCAGTACTTC
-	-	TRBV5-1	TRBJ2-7	CASSMDNEQYF	TGCGCCAGCAGCATGGACAACGAGCAGTACTTC
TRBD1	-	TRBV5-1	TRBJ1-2	CASSLLGQGAINYGYTF	TGCGCCAGCAGCTTACTGGGACAGGGGGCGATCAACTATGGCTACACCTTC
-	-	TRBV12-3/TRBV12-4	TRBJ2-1	CASSSDVLTADHPLNEQFF	TGTGCCAGCAGTTCCGACGTACTCACCGCGGACCATCCCCTCAATGAGCAGTTCTTC
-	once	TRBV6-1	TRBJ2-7	CASSEAVQGTHKQYF	TGTGCCAGCAGTGAAGCGGTACAGGGAACCCACAAGCAGTACTTC
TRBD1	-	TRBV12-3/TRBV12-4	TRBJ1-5	CASSFDRGGQPQHF	TGTGCCAGCAGTTTTGACAGGGGTGGTCAGCCCCAGCATTTT
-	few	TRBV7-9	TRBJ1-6	CASSLHIDNSPLHF	TGTGCCAGCAGCTTACACATTGATAATTCACCCCTCCACTTT
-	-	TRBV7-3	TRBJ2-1	CASSPHRDTLEQFF	TGTGCCAGCAGCCCCCACCGGGACACTCTTGAGCAGTTCTTC
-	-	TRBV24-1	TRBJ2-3	CATSDWGRTDTQYF	TGTGCCACCAGTGATTGGGGTAGGACAGATACGCAGTATTTT
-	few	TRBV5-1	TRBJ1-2	CASSRGFYGYTF	TGCGCCAGCAGCCGGGGATTCTATGGCTACACCTTC
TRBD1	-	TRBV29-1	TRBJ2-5	CSVEWTGEVKETQYF	TGCAGCGTTGAATGGACAGGGGAGGTGAAAGAGACCCAGTACTTC
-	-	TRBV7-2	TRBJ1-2	CASSRRGLGYGYTF	TGTGCCAGCAGCCGGCGGGGATTAGGCTATGGCTACACCTTC
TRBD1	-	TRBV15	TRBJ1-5	CAKTRDREGGNQPQHF	TGTGCGAAGACCCGGGACAGGGAAGGAGGCAATCAGCCCCAGCATTTT
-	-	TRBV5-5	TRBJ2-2	CASSFNQGGVNTGELFF	TGTGCCAGCAGCTTTAATCAGGGGGGAGTGAACACCGGGGAGCTGTTTTTT
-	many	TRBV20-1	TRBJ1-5	CSATLNQGWDQPQHF	TGCAGTGCTACGTTAAATCAGGGTTGGGATCAGCCCCAGCATTTT
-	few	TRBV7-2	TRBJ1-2	CASSRGRSNYGYTF	TGTGCCAGCAGCAGGGGCAGATCTAACTATGGCTACACCTTC
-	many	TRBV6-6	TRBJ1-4	CASSPGGGLNEKLFF	TGTGCCAGCAGTCCCGGGGGGGGACTCAATGAAAAACTGTTTTTT
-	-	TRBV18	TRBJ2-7	CASSPSSATYEQYF	TGTGCCAGCTCACCATCGTCAGCCACCTACGAGCAGTACTTC
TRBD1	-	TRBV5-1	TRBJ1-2	CASSLATTGGEDGYTF	TGCGCCAGCAGCTTGGCCACGACAGGGGGCGAAGATGGCTACACCTTC
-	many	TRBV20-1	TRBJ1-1	CSASPSTGRTNTEAFF	TGCAGTGCTAGCCCCTCGACAGGTCGGACGAACACTGAAGCTTTCTTT